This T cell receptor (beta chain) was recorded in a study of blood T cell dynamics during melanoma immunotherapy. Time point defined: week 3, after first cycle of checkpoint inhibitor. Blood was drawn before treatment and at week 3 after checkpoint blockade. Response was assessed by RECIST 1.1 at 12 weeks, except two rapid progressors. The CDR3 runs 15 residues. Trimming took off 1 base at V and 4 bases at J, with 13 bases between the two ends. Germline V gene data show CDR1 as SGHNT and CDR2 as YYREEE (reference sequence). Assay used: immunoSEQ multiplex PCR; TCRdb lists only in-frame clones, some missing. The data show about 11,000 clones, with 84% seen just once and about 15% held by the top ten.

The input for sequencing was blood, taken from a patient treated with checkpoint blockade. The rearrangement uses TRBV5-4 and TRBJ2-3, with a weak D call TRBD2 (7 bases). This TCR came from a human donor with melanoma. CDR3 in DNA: TGTGCCAGCAGCTTGACCGGGGGGCGGGCAGATACGCAGTATTTT. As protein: CASSLTGGRADTQYF.